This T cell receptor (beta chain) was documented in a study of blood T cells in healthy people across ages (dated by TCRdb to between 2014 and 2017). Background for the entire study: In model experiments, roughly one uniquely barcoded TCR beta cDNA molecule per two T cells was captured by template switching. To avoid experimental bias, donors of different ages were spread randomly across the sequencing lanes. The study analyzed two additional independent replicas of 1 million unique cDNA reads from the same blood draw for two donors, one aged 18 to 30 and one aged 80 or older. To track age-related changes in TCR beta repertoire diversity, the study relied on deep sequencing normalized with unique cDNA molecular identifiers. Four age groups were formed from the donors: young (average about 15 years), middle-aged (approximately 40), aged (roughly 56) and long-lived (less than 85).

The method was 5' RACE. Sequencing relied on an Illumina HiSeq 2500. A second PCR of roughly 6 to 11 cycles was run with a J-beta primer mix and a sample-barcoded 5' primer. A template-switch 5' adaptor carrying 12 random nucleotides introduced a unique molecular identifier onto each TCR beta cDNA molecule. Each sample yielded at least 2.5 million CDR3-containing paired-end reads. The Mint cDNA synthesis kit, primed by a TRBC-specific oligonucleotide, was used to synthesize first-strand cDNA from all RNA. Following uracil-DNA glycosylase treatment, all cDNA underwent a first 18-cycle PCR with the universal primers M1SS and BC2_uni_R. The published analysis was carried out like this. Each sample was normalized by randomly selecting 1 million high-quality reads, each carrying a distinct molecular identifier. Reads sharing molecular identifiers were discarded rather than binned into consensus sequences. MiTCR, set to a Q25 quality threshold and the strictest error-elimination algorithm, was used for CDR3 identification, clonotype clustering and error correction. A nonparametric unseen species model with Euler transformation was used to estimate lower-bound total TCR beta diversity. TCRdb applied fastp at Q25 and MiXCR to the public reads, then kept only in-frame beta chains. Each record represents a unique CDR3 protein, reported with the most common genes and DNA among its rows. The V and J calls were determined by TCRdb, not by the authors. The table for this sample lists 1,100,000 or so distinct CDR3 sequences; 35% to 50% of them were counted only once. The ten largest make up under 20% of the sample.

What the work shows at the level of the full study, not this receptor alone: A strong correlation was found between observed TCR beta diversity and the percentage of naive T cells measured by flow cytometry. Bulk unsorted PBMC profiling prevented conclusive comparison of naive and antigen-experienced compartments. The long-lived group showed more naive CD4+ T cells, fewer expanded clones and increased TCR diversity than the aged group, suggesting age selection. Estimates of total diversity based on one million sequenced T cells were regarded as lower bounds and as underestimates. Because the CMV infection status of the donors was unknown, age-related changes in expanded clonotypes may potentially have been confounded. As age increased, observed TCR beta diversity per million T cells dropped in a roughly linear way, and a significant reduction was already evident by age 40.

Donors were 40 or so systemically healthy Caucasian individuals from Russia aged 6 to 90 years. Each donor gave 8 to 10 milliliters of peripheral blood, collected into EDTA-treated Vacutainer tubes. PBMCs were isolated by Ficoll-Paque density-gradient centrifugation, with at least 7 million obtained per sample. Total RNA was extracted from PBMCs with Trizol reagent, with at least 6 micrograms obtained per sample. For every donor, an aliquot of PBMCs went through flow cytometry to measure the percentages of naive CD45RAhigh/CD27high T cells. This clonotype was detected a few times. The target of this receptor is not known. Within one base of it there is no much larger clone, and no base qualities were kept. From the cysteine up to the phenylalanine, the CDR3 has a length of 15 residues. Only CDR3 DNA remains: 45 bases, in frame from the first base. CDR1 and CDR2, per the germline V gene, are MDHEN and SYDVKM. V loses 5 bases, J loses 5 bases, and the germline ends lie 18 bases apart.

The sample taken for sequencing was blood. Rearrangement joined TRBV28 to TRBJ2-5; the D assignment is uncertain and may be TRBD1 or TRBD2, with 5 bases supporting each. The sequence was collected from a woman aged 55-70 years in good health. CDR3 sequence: CASSGRDLRWETQYF. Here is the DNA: TGTGCCAGCAGTGGACGGGACCTAAGGTGGGAGACCCAGTACTTC. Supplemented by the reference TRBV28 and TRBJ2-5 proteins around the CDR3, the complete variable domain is DVKVTQSSRYLVKRTGEKVFLECVQDMDHENMFWYRQDPGLGLRLIYFSYDVKMKEKGDIPEGYSVSREKKERFSLILESASTNQTSMYLCASSGRDLRWETQYFGPGTRLLVL.